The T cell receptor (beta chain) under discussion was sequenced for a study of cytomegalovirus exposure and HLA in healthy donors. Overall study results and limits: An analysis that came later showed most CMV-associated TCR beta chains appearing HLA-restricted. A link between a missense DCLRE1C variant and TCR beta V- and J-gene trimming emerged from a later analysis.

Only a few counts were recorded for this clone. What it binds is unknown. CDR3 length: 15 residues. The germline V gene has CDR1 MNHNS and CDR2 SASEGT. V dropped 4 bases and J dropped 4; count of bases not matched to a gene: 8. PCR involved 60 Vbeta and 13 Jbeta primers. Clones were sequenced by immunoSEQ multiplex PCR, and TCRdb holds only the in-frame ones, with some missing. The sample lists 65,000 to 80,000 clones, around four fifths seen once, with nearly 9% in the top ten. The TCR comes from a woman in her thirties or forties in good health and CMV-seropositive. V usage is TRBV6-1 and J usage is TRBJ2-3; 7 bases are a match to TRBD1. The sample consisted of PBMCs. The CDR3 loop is CASSALQGIADTQYF. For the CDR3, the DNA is TGTGCCAGCAGTGCTCTACAGGGGATTGCAGATACGCAGTATTTT.